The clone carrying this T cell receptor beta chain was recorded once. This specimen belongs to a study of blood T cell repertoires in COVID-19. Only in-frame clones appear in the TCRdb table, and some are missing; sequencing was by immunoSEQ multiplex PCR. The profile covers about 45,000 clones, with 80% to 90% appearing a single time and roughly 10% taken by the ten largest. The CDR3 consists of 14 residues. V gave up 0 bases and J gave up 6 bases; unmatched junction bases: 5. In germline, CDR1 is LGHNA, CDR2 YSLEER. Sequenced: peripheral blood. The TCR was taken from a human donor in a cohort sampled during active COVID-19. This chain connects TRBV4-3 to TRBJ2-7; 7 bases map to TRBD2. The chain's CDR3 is CASSQEPGGGEQYF. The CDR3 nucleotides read TGCGCCAGCAGCCAAGAGCCGGGAGGAGGCGAGCAGTACTTC.